What follows describes a single TCR beta chain. TCRdb's table, derived via immunoSEQ multiplex PCR, lists solely in-frame clones and lacks some. The repertoire holds roughly 180,000 clones, with approximately 86% as singletons. This CDR3 contains 15 residues. V shed 5 bases, J shed 5 bases, and the junction held 8 bases outside the gene matches. Germline CDR1 WSHSY, CDR2 SAAADI. This record comes from a study of blood T cell repertoires in COVID-19. This clonotype was obtained from a man in his fifties or sixties with acute or convalescent COVID-19. The sample was peripheral blood. The chain carries TRBV10-2 and TRBJ1-1, with 10 nucleotides matching TRBD1. CDR3 loop: CASSSFDRGRTEAFF. CDR3 nucleotide sequence: TGCGCCAGCAGTTCCTTCGACAGGGGGCGGACTGAAGCTTTCTTT.